The 26 T cell receptor beta chains reported below all come from one sample, sequenced in a study of CXCR3-negative and CXCR3-positive naive CD8 T cells. UMI-labeled 5' RACE TRB cDNA libraries were prepared from the cells. TCRdb reworked the 5' RACE reads into one entry per CDR3 protein, no DNA. The sample table sets out around 10,000 distinct CDR3 sequences. The sequencing input was naive CXCR3- CD8+ T cells from blood. The subset is: CD45RO-CCR7+CD27+CD95- naive CD8+ T cells lacking CXCR3 (TNR3-). The receptors stem from a human donor in good health. Some clones in this sample may be carry-over from other donors' samples.

The chain has TRBV15 and TRBJ2-3; checking the TCRdb D call of TRBD2 is not possible without DNA. This CDR3 is built from 17 residues. Germline CDR1 LNHNV, CDR2 YYDKDF (reference sequence). The CDR3: CATSRDLAGLGTDTQYF.

CDR3 sequence reads: CASSLGIPSQFNQPQHF. This chain uses TRBV7-3 with TRBJ1-5; TCRdb returns TRBD1, unconfirmable since there is no DNA. Germline CDR1 and CDR2: SGHTA and FQGTGA. The CDR3 extends over 17 amino acids. Together with reference TRBV7-3 and TRBJ1-5, the CDR3 gives the full variable domain: GAGVSQTPSNKVTEKGKYVELRCDPISGHTALYWYRQSLGQGPEFLIYFQGTGAADDSGLPNDRFFAVRPEGSVSTLKIQRTERGDSAVYLCASSLGIPSQFNQPQHFGDGTRLSIL.

Frequency places this clonotype as medium-sized (0.01 to 0.1%). The CDR3 spells CASTNRSGPYNEQFF. The J gene is TRBJ2-1, the V gene TRBV6-2 or TRBV6-3; TCRdb names TRBD2, which stays unverified in the absence of DNA. The germline V gene encodes CDR1 MNHEY and CDR2 SVGEGT. The CDR3 contains 15 residues.

By frequency, this clonotype registers medium-sized. The chain couples TRBV3-1 to TRBJ2-3; TCRdb gives TRBD2 as the D gene, but with no DNA this cannot be confirmed. CDR1 LGHDT and CDR2 YNNKEL come from the germline V gene (reference sequence). There are 15 residues in the CDR3. CDR3 sequence reads: CASSQDSGSTDTQYF.

The gene calls are TRBV15 and TRBJ2-1; TCRdb's D call, TRBD1, is unchecked because there is no DNA. Germline V gene sequence: CDR1 LNHNV, CDR2 YYDKDF (reference sequence). This CDR3 is 14 amino acids long. CDR3: CATGGRDRYNEQFF.

This sequence joins TRBV12-3 or TRBV12-4 and TRBJ1-2; with no DNA, the TCRdb D assignment of TRBD1 cannot be verified. The CDR3 is 16 residues long. The CDR3 is CASSRMVQGGTYGYTF.

This clonotype counts as medium-sized by frequency. CDR3 in amino acids: CASSQDGTDLFF. J is TRBJ1-4 and V is TRBV4-1; TCRdb picks TRBD1, but there is no DNA to check that call. CDR3 size: 12 residues. The germline CDR1 and CDR2 sequences are MGHRA and YSYEKL.

This clonotype is classed as medium-sized by frequency. The chain is built from TRBV20-1 and TRBJ2-1; TCRdb's D call of TRBD2 is untestable without DNA. CDR1 is DFQATT, CDR2 SNEGSKA, per germline (reference sequence). The CDR3 runs to 16 residues. CDR3 sequence reads: CSARDSSGAGHNEQFF.

The chain combines TRBV12-3 or TRBV12-4 with TRBJ2-3; TCRdb returns TRBD2, unconfirmable since there is no DNA. This CDR3 is 14 amino acids long. CDR3 sequence: CASRPGLGKDTQYF.

The chain links TRBV29-1 to TRBJ2-5. Germline V gene sequence: CDR1 SQVTM, CDR2 ANQGSEA. The CDR3 consists of 13 residues. The CDR3: CSVQGFVQETQYF.

This chain connects TRBV6-2 or TRBV6-3 to TRBJ1-1; there is no DNA to check the TCRdb D call of TRBD1. The CDR3 is 14 amino acids. Germline V gene lookup returns CDR1 MNHEY and CDR2 SVGEGT. The CDR3 is CASSHDRGGTEAFF.

This clonotype is medium-sized by frequency. The chain combines TRBV7-9 with TRBJ2-7. This CDR3 has 13 amino acids. From germline, CDR1 is SEHNR and CDR2 FQNEAQ (reference sequence). The CDR3 here is CASSLVETYEQYF.

The gene calls are TRBV20-1 and TRBJ2-7; TCRdb lists TRBD1, though no DNA is available to test this call. This CDR3 contains 14 residues. The germline V gene encodes CDR1 DFQATT and CDR2 SNEGSKA (reference sequence). The CDR3 sequence: CSARLFGNPAEQYF.

This clonotype is called medium-sized based on its frequency. V is TRBV7-9 and J is TRBJ2-1; TCRdb names TRBD1, which stays unverified in the absence of DNA. Germline CDR1 SEHNR, CDR2 FQNEAQ (reference sequence). The CDR3 contains 12 residues. CDR3 sequence: CARATGKNEQFF.

In terms of frequency, this clonotype is medium-sized (0.01 to 0.1%). The chain is built from TRBV12-3 or TRBV12-4 and TRBJ2-3. The CDR3 consists of 14 residues. The CDR3 here is CASSLRLGVDTQYF.

In terms of frequency, this clonotype is medium-sized. The J gene is TRBJ2-5, the V gene TRBV28; TCRdb's D call, TRBD2, is unchecked because there is no DNA. The CDR3 is 14 amino acids. In germline, CDR1 is MDHEN, CDR2 SYDVKM. This chain's CDR3 is CASSLGGLAETQYF.

The chain carries TRBV10-3 and TRBJ1-5. The length of the CDR3 is 15 residues. Germline V gene data show CDR1 as ENHRY and CDR2 as SYGVKD. The CDR3 spells CAISDSGPANQPQHF.

This clonotype is identified as medium-sized from frequency. The V call is TRBV29-1, the J call TRBJ2-3; the D gene TCRdb calls, TRBD2, cannot be checked with no DNA. The CDR3 length is 13 residues. Germline V lookup: CDR1 SQVTM, CDR2 ANQGSEA. CDR3 protein: CSVIAEGRDTQYF.

Considering frequency, this clonotype is medium-sized. The chain combines TRBV9 with TRBJ1-2. The CDR3 has 12 residues. The germline V gene has CDR1 SGDLS and CDR2 YYNGEE. CDR3 amino acids: CASSPGMGGYTF.

This chain links TRBV7-9 with TRBJ1-4; no DNA is available, so the TRBD1 call from TCRdb remains unchecked. Germline CDR1 is SEHNR and CDR2 is FQNEAQ (reference sequence). The CDR3 totals 14 residues. CDR3 sequence: CASSSGGVGEKLFF.

The CDR3 loop is CASSPSASPDTQYF. The chain is built from TRBV4-1 and TRBJ2-3; TCRdb selects TRBD1, and the lack of DNA leaves this call unchecked. Germline values: CDR1 MGHRA, CDR2 YSYEKL. This CDR3 has 14 amino acids.

This chain's CDR3 is CASSFGTQAIRETQYF. V usage is TRBV5-1 and J usage is TRBJ2-5; no DNA is available, so the TRBD2 call from TCRdb remains unchecked. This CDR3 is built from 16 residues. Germline V gene sequence: CDR1 SGHRS, CDR2 YFSETQ.

The chain recombines TRBV15 with TRBJ2-1; the D call from TCRdb, TRBD2, cannot be confirmed without DNA. The CDR3 covers 16 residues. Germline loops: CDR1 LNHNV, CDR2 YYDKDF (reference sequence). CDR3 protein: CATSRDRTSGYNEQFF.

Considering frequency, this clonotype is medium-sized. The rearrangement uses TRBV27 and TRBJ2-1; no DNA is available, so the TRBD2 call from TCRdb remains unchecked. The length of the CDR3 is 15 residues. Germline assignment: CDR1 MNHEY and CDR2 SMNVEV (reference sequence). The chain's CDR3 is CASSSLVSSSNEQFF.

This clonotype is identified as medium-sized from frequency. This chain connects TRBV15 to TRBJ1-5. The CDR3 is made up of 16 amino acids. Germline CDR1 and CDR2: LNHNV and YYDKDF (reference sequence). CDR3 loop: CATSRDFSTINQPQHF.

The genes are TRBV4-1 and TRBJ1-1; TCRdb outputs TRBD1, but without DNA this stays unchecked. Germline V lookup: CDR1 MGHRA, CDR2 YSYEKL. The CDR3 extends over 13 amino acids. CDR3: CASSQDKQQGAFF.